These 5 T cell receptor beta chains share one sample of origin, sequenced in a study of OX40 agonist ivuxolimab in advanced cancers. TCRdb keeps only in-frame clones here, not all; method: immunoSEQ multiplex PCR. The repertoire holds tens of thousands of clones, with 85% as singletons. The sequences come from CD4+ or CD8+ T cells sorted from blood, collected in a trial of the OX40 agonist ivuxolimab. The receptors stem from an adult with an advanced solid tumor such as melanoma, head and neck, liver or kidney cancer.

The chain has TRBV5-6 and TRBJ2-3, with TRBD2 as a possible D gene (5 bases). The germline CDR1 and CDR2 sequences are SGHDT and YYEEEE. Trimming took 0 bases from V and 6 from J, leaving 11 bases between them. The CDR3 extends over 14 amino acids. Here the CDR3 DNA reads TGTGCCAGCAGCTTGGGAGGAGGATGGGATACGCAGTATTTT. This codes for CASSLGGGWDTQYF.

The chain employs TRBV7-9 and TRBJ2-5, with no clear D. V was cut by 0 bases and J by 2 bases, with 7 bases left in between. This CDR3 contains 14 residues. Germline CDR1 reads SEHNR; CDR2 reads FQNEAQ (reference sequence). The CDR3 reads CASSLAGSQETQYF. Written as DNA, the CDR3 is TGTGCCAGCAGCTTAGCGGGGTCTCAAGAGACCCAGTACTTC.

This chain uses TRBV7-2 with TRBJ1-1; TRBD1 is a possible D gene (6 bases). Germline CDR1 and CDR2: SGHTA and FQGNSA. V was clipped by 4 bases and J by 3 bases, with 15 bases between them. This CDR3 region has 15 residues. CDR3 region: CASSSLPGADTEAFF. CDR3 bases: TGTGCCAGCAGCTCTCTTCCAGGGGCAGACACTGAAGCTTTCTTT.

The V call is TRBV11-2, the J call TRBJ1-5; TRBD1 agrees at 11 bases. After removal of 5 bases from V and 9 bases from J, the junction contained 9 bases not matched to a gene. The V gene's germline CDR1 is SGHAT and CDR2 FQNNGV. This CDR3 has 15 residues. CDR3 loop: CASSVGQGAVRPQHF. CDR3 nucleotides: TGTGCCAGCAGCGTCGGACAGGGGGCCGTTCGGCCCCAGCATTTT. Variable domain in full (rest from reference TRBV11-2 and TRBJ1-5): EAGVAQSPRYKIIEKRQSVAFWCNPISGHATLYWYQQILGQGPKLLIQFQNNGVVDDSQLPKDRFSAERLKGVDSTLKIQPAKLEDSAVYLCASSVGQGAVRPQHFGDGTRLSIL.

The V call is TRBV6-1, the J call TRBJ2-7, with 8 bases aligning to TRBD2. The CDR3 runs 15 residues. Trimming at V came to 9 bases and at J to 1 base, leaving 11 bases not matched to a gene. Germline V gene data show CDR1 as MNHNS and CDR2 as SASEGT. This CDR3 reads CASLVSSGYSYEQYF. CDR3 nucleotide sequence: TGTGCCAGTCTGGTTTCTAGCGGGTATTCCTACGAGCAGTACTTC.